These 17 T cell receptor beta chains were all obtained from the same sample, sequenced in a study of post-analysis software for immune sequencing data. Included in the TCR beta cDNA libraries were unique molecular identifiers. TCRdb called the PCR reads again in MiXCR, with one record for every CDR3 protein. The table has roughly 150,000 distinct CDR3 sequences, 30% to 45% seen once. Sequenced here: blood, sampled after autologous hematopoietic stem cell transplantation. These receptor sequences come from a girl aged 10-17 years with multiple sclerosis.

This clonotype was observed a few times. The genes are TRBV4-3 and TRBJ2-5; maybe TRBD1 (6 bases). With 0 bases removed from V and 2 bases from J, the gap between germline ends came to 13 bases. From germline, CDR1 is LGHNA and CDR2 YSLEER. The CDR3 runs 16 residues. CDR3 region: CASSQERTRGQETQYF. The CDR3 DNA reads as TGCGCCAGCAGCCAAGAGAGGACGAGGGGGCAAGAGACCCAGTACTTC.

Notes on this clonotype: A much larger clone is a single base away; this may be a read error. V usage is TRBV7-9 and J usage is TRBJ2-6; the D gene is possibly TRBD2 (6 bases). V lost 6 bases to trimming and J lost 2 bases, with 8 bases between them. Germline CDR1 is SEHNR and CDR2 is FQNEAQ (reference sequence). This CDR3 comprises 14 residues. CDR3 protein: CASSWGAGANVLTF. CDR3 DNA sequence: TGTGCCAGCAGTTGGGGGGCTGGGGCCAACGTCCTGACTTTC.

Within the sample, this clonotype is medium-sized. The chain combines TRBV10-3 with TRBJ2-5; 7 bases map to TRBD2. The CDR3 runs 14 residues. V was pared by 8 bases and J by 5 bases, with 11 bases of the junction left unmatched. Germline CDR1 ENHRY, CDR2 SYGVKD. The CDR3 DNA sequence: TGTGCCATCTGGGAGGGGCGGGAGAGGGAGACCCAGTACTTC. It is translated as CAIWEGRERETQYF.

The chain joins TRBV15 to TRBJ2-1, with D hard to call. This CDR3 contains 14 residues. V was trimmed by 1 base and J by 8 bases, leaving 12 bases between them. The V gene's germline CDR1 is LNHNV and CDR2 YYDKDF (reference sequence). The CDR3 loop is CATSRVTYGYEQFF. The CDR3 nucleotides are TGTGCCACCAGCAGAGTTACGTACGGGTATGAGCAGTTCTTC.

This clonotype was picked up a small number of times. The V gene is TRBV20-1, the J gene TRBJ2-7; D not resolved. Between the trimmed V and J ends, which lost 0 bases and 4 bases, there was a span of 16 bases. The CDR3 contains 15 residues. The germline V gene encodes CDR1 DFQATT and CDR2 SNEGSKA (reference sequence). For the CDR3, the DNA is TGCAGTGCTAGAGACCCGGTCCAGCAGGATTACGAGCAGTACTTC. Translation gives CSARDPVQQDYEQYF.

This clonotype has a handful of counts. The V call is TRBV13, the J call TRBJ1-2; D unclear. The CDR3 consists of 16 residues. The ends were cut back, 0 bases at V and 7 bases at J, with 18 bases in the middle. Germline V gene sequence: CDR1 PRHDT, CDR2 FYEKMQ (reference sequence). This CDR3 reads CASSLGTAELFRGYTF. For the CDR3, the DNA is TGTGCCAGCAGCTTAGGGACCGCGGAGTTGTTCCGTGGCTACACCTTC.

A few counts support this clonotype. The chain combines TRBV5-1 with TRBJ1-6; D might be TRBD1 (5 bases). V lost 4 bases, J lost 11 bases, and 19 bases lay in between. This CDR3 has 15 residues. Germline loops: CDR1 SGHRS, CDR2 YFSETQ. CDR3 sequence reads: CASSRQQGGGAPLHF. In nucleotides, the CDR3 is TGCGCCAGCAGCCGCCAGCAGGGAGGTGGAGCACCCCTCCACTTT.

In its sample, this clonotype was seen a few times. The V and J genes are TRBV27 and TRBJ2-1; 13 nucleotides line up with TRBD2. Germline loops: CDR1 MNHEY, CDR2 SMNVEV (reference sequence). This CDR3 spans 15 amino acids. J gave up 8 bases and V 5 bases, and 6 bases lay outside the gene matches. The CDR3 region is CASSRIGTSGDEQFF. CDR3 DNA: TGTGCCAGCAGTCGTATCGGGACTAGCGGGGATGAGCAGTTCTTC.

J is TRBJ2-4 and V is TRBV6-2 or TRBV6-3, with TRBD1 matching 8 bases. Germline CDR1 MNHEY, CDR2 SVGEGT. The CDR3 length is 15 residues. Losses at the gene ends were 6 bases for V and 9 bases for J; bases not matched to a gene: 13. CDR3 protein: CASSLSDRVISIQYF. CDR3 DNA: TGTGCCAGCAGCCTTTCGGACAGGGTAATTAGCATTCAGTACTTC.

The chain has TRBV5-1 and TRBJ1-5, with a tentative D call TRBD1 (6 bases). Germline CDR1 SGHRS, CDR2 YFSETQ. The length of the CDR3 is 15 residues. Trimming left V 4 bases short and J 3 bases short, with 14 bases between. CDR3 nucleotide sequence: TGCGCCAGCAGCAAGGGGGATGGAGACAATCAGCCCCAGCATTTT. Translated, it gives CASSKGDGDNQPQHF.

This clonotype has just a few counts. The rearrangement joins TRBV25-1 to TRBJ2-7, with D possibly being TRBD1 (5 bases). CDR1 is MGHDK, CDR2 SYGVNS, per germline. The CDR3 consists of 14 residues. V lost 5 bases, J lost 2 bases, and 13 bases lay in between. The CDR3 region is CASSSKGSPYEQYF. In nucleotides, the CDR3 is TGTGCCAGCAGTTCCAAGGGGTCCCCCTACGAGCAGTACTTC.

In the case of this clonotype: Germline and junction disagree at one end, which may indicate a read error. The chain uses TRBV27 and TRBJ1-2; D ambiguous. Germline CDR1 reads MNHEY; CDR2 reads SMNVEV (reference sequence). The CDR3 is 13 amino acids. For the CDR3, the DNA is TGTGCCAGCAGTTTAGACTCTAACTATGGCCACACCTTC. Its protein is CASSLDSNYGHTF.

This clonotype has a handful of counts. The rearrangement joins TRBV6-2 or TRBV6-3 to TRBJ1-1; unclear D gene. Germline CDR1 reads MNHEY; CDR2 reads SVGEGT. The length of the CDR3 is 11 residues. The V end was cut by 7 bases, the J end by 5 bases, with 8 bases between. Written as DNA, the CDR3 is TGTGCCAGCAATCAAGGGACTGAAGCTTTCTTT. This encodes CASNQGTEAFF.

The chain is built from TRBV30 and TRBJ2-3; TRBD2 is a possible D gene (6 bases). V was trimmed by 4 bases and J by 0 bases, leaving 14 bases between them. CDR1 GTSNPN and CDR2 SVGIG come from the germline V gene (reference sequence). The CDR3 covers 15 residues. Written as DNA, the CDR3 is TGTGCCTGGACCAAAGCGGGCACAAGCACAGATACGCAGTATTTT. This sequence encodes CAWTKAGTSTDTQYF.

In this sample, this clonotype turned up many times. The CDR3 sequence is CSAISSYEQYF. CDR3 coding DNA: TGCAGTGCTATATCTTCCTACGAGCAGTACTTC. This chain links TRBV20-1 with TRBJ2-7; no clear D gene. The ends were cut back, 4 bases at V and 1 base at J, with 5 bases in the middle. CDR3 length: 11 residues. The germline CDR1 and CDR2 sequences are DFQATT and SNEGSKA (reference sequence).

This clonotype was seen more than once but under ten times. This chain connects TRBV5-1 to TRBJ1-1; 8 bases are a match to TRBD1. V shed 4 bases and J 5 bases; nucleotides not matched to a gene: 7. Looked up from germline, CDR1 is SGHRS and CDR2 is YFSETQ. CDR3 length: 14 amino acids. This CDR3 is CASSRTRTGTEAFF. CDR3 nucleotides: TGCGCCAGCAGCAGAACCCGGACAGGGACTGAAGCTTTCTTT.

This clonotype appeared a few times. This chain joins TRBV2 and TRBJ2-4; 12 bases fit TRBD1. Germline CDR1 SNHLY, CDR2 FYNNEI. The junction had 10 bases not matched to a gene; V was cut back by 7 bases and J by 9 bases. The CDR3 consists of 15 residues. In DNA form, the CDR3 reads TGTGCCAGCAAAGAGGGACAGGGGGCAAAGAGCATTCAGTACTTC. It yields the protein CASKEGQGAKSIQYF.